This T cell receptor (beta chain) is from a study of T cells after yellow fever vaccination. About this clonotype: Its target is unknown.

TCRdb reprocessed the 5' RACE reads via MiXCR and lists one record per CDR3 protein. Found here are a few hundred thousand distinct CDR3 sequences, approximately 8% of them singletons; the top ten hold approximately 16%. Germline CDR1 is SGHTA and CDR2 is FQGNSA. The germline V and J ends were trimmed by 1 base and 1 base, with 9 bases remaining between them. This CDR3 contains 15 residues. Broader study findings: Researchers noted that a small share of clonotypes showed up in both CD4 and CD8 compartments. The booster response re-showed most primary clones: over 95% CD4, approximately 90% CD8. One caveat is that FACS-sorted repertoires could contain abundant clonotypes contaminating from the bulk population.

The sequence was obtained from a man aged 18 to 30 who received the YFV17D yellow fever vaccine. The material sequenced was PBMCs, taken approximately 40 days after the first yellow fever vaccination. The V and J genes are TRBV7-2 and TRBJ2-3, with unresolved D. The CDR3 loop reads CASSLVNRGTDTQYF. In DNA, the CDR3 is TGTGCCAGCAGCTTAGTGAATAGGGGCACAGATACGCAGTATTTT.